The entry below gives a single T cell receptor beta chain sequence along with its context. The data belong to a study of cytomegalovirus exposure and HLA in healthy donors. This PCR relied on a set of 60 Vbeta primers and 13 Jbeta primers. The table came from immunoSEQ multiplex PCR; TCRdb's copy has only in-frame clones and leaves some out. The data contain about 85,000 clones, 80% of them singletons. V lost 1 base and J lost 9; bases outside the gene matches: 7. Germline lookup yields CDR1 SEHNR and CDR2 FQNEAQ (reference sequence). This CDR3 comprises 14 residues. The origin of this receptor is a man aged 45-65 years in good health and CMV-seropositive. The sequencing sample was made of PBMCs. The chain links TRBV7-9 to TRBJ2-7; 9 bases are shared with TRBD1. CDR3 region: CASSLEGTGRGQYF. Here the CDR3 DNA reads TGTGCCAGCAGCTTAGAAGGGACAGGGAGAGGGCAGTACTTC.